Listed here is a single TCR beta chain. Its target is unknown. This record belongs to a study of cytomegalovirus exposure and HLA in healthy donors. About the research overall: Among the roughly 400 genotyped donors, 65% to 85% were placed in the Caucasian-associated ancestry cluster. Findings of the study overall: A later analysis reportedly found that, within productive TCRs, an Asian-associated ancestry cluster had fewer N-insertions than the mean observed across the roughly 610 donors.

The CDR3 has 15 amino acids. Losses at the gene ends were 6 bases for V and 7 bases for J; bases not matched to a gene: 12. Germline assignment: CDR1 MNHNS and CDR2 SASEGT. Researchers ran the PCR with 60 Vbeta and 13 Jbeta primers. The assay was immunoSEQ multiplex PCR, and TCRdb's table has in-frame clones only and misses some. The table has around 160,000 clones, about three quarters seen once. Sequenced: PBMCs. The chain couples TRBV6-1 to TRBJ1-2, with TRBD1 matching 9 bases. The TCR comes from a man aged 50 to 60 in good health and CMV-seropositive. The CDR3 region is CASRPGTGKKGGYTF. Here the CDR3 DNA reads TGTGCCAGCAGGCCCGGGACAGGGAAAAAGGGTGGCTACACCTTC.